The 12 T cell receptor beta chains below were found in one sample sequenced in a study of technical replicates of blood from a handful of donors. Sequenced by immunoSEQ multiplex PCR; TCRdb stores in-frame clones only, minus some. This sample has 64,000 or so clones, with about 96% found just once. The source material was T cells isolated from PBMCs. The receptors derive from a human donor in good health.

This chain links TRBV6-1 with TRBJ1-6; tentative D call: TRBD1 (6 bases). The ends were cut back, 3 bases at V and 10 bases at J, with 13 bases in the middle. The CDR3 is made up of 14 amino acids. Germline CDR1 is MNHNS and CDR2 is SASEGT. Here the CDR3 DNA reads TGTGCCAGCAGTGATGTAGGGGGTCGGTCACCCCTCCACTTT. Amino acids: CASSDVGGRSPLHF.

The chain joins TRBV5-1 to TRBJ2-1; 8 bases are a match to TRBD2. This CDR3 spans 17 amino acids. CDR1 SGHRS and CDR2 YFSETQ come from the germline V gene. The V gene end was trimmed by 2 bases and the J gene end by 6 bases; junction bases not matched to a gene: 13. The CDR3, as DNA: TGCGCCAGCAGCTTTTTTTATAGGGCGGGAGGTCTCAATGAGCAGTTCTTC. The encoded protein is CASSFFYRAGGLNEQFF. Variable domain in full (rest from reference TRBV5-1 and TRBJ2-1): KAGVTQTPRYLIKTRGQQVTLSCSPISGHRSVSWYQQTPGQGLQFLFEYFSETQRNKGNFPGRFSGRQFSNSRSEMNVSTLELGDSALYLCASSFFYRAGGLNEQFFGPGTRLTVL.

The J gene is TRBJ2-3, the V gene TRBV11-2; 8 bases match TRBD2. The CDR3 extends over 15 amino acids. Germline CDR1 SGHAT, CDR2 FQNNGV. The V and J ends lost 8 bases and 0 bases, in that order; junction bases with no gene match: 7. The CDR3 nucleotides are TGTGCCAGCCTTCCGGGGGGGTATAGCACAGATACGCAGTATTTT. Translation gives CASLPGGYSTDTQYF.

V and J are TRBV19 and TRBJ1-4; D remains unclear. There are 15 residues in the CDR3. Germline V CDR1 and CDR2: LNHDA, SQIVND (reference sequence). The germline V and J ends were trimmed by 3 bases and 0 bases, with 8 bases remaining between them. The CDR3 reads CASSMVAATNEKLFF. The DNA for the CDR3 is TGTGCCAGTAGTATGGTAGCCGCAACTAATGAAAAACTGTTTTTT.

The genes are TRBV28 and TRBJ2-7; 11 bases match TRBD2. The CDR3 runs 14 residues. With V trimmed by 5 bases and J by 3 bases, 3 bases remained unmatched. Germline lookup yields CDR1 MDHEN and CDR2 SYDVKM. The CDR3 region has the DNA TGTGCCAGCAGTCGAGGGACTAGCGGCTACGAGCAGTACTTC. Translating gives CASSRGTSGYEQYF. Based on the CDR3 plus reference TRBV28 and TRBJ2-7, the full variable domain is DVKVTQSSRYLVKRTGEKVFLECVQDMDHENMFWYRQDPGLGLRLIYFSYDVKMKEKGDIPEGYSVSREKKERFSLILESASTNQTSMYLCASSRGTSGYEQYFGPGTRLTVT.

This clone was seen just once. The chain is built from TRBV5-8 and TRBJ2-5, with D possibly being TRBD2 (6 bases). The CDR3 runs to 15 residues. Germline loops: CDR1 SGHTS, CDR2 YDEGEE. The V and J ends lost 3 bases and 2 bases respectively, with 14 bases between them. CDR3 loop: CASSSPLATQETQYF. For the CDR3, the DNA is TGTGCCAGCAGCTCACCTCTAGCGACACAAGAGACCCAGTACTTC.

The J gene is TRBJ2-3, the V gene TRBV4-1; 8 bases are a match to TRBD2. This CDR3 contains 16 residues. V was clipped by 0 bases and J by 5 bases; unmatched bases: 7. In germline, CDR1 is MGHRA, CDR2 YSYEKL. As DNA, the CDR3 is TGCGCCAGCAGCCAAGACCTAACGGGGGGGCTAGATACGCAGTATTTT. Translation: CASSQDLTGGLDTQYF.

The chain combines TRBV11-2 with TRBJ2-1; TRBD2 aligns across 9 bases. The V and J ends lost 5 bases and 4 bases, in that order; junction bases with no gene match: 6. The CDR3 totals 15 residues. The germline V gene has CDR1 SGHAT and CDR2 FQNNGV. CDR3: CASSQIAGVYNEQFF. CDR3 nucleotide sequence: TGTGCCAGCAGCCAAATAGCGGGAGTTTACAATGAGCAGTTCTTC.

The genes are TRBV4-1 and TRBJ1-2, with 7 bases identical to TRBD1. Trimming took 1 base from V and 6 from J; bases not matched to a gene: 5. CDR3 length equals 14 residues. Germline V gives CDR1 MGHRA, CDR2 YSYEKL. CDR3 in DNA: TGCGCCAGCAGCCAAGTGGACAGGTTGGATGGCTACACCTTC. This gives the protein CASSQVDRLDGYTF.

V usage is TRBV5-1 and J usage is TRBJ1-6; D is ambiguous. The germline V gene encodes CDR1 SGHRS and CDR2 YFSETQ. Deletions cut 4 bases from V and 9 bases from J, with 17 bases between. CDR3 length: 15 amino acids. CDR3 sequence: CASSPLEAGGSPLHF. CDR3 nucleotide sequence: TGCGCCAGCAGCCCGCTGGAGGCAGGAGGTTCACCCCTCCACTTT.

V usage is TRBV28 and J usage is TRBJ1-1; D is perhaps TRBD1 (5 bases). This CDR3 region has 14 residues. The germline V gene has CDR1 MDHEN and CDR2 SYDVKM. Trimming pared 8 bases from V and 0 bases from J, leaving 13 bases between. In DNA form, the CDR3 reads TGTGCCAGCGATTACCGACAGCTGAACACTGAAGCTTTCTTT. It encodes CASDYRQLNTEAFF.

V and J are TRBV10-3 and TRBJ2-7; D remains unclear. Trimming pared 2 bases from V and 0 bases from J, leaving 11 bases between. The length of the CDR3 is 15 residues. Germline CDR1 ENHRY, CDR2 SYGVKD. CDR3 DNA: TGTGCCATCAGTGAGGTTTCAGGCCGCTCCTACGAGCAGTACTTC. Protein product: CAISEVSGRSYEQYF.